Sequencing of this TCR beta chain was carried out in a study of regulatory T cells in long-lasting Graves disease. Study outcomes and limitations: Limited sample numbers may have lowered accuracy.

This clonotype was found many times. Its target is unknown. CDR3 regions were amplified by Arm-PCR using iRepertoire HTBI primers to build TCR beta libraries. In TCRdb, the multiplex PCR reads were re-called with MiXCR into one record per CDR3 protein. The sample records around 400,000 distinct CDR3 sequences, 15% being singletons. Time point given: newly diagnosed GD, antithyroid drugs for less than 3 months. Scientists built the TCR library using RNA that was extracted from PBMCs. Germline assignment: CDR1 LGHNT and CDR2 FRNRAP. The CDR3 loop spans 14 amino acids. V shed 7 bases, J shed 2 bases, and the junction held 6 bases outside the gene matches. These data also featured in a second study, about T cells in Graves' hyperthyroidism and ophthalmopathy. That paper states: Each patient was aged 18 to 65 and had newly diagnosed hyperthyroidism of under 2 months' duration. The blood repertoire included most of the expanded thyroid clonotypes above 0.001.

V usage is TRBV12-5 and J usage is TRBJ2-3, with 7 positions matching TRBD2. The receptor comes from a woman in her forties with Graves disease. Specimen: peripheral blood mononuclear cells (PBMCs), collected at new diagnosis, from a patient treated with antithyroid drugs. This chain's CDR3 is CASAPLAYTDTQYF. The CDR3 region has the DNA TGTGCTAGTGCCCCACTAGCGTACACAGATACGCAGTATTTT.